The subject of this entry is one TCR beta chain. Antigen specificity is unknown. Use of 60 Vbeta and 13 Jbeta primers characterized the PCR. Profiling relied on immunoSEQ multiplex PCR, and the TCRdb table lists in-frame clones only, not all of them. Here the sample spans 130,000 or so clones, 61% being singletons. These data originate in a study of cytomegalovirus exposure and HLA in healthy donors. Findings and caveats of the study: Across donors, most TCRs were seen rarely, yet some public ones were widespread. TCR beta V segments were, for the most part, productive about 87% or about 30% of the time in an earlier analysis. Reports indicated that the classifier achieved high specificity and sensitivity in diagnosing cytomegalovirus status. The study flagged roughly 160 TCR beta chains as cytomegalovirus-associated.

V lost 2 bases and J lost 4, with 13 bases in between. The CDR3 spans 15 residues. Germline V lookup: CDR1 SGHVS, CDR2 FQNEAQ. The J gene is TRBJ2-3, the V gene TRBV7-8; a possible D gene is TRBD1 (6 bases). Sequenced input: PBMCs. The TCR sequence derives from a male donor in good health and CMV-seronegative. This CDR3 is CASSLKGEWADTQYF. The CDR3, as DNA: TGTGCCAGCAGCTTAAAGGGGGAGTGGGCAGATACGCAGTATTTT.